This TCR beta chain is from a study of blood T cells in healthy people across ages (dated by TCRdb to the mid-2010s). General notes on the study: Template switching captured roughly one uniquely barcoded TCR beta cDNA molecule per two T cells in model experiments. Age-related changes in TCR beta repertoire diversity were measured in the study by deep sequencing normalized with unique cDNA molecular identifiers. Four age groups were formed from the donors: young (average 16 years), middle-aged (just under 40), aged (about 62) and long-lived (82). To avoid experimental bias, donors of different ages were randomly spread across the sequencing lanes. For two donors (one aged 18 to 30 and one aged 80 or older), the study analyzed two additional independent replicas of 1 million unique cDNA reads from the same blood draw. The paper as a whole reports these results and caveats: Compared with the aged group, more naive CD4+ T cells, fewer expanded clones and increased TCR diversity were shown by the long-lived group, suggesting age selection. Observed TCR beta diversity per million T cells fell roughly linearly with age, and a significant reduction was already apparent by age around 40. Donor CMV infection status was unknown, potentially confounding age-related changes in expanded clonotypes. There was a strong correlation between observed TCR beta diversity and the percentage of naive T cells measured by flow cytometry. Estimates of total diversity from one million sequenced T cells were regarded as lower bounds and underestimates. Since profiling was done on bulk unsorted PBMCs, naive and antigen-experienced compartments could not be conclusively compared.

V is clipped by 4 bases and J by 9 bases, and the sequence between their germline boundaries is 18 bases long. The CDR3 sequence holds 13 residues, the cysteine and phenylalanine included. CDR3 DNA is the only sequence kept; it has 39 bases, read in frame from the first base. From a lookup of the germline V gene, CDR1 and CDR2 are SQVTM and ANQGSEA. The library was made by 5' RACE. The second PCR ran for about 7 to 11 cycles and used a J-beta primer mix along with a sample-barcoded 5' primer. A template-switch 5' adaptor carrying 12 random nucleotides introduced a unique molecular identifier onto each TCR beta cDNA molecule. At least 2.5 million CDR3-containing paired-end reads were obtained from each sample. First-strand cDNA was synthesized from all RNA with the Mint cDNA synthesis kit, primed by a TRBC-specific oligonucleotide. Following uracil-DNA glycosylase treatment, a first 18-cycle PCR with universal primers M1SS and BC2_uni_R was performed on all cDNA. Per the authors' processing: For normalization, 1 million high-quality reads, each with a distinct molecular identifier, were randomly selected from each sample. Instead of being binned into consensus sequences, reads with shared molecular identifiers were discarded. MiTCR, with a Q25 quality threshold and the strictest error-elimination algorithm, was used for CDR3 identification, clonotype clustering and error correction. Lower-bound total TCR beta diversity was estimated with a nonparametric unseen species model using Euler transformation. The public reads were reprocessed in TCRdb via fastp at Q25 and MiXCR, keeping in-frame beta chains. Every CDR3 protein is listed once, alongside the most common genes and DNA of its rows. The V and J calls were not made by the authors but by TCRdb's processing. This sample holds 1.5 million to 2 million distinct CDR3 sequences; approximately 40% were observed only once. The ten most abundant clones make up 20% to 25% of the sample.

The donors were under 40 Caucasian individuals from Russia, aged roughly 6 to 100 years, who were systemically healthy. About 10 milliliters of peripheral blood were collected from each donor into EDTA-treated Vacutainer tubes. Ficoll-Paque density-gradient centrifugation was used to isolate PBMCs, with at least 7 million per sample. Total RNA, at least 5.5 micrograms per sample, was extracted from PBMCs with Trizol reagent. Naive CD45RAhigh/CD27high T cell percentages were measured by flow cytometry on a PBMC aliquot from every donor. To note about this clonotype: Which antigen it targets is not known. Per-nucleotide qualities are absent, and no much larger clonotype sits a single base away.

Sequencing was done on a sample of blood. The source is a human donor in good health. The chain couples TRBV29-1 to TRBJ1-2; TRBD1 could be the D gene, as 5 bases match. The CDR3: CSVVVRGDRRYTF. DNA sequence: TGCAGCGTTGTCGTTCGGGGGGACCGCCGCTACACCTTC.